What follows are 32 T cell receptor beta chains derived from one specimen sequenced in a study of blood T cell repertoires in COVID-19. The assay was immunoSEQ multiplex PCR, and TCRdb's table has in-frame clones only and misses some. Here the sample spans about 220,000 clones, around 84% being singletons. The specimen was peripheral blood. These receptors all stem from a woman in her sixties or seventies who had recovered from COVID-19.

The J gene is TRBJ1-6, the V gene TRBV5-1; weak D call: TRBD1 (6 bases). Trimming shortened V by 4 bases and J by 6 bases, and 14 bases separated the two germline ends. The germline CDR1 and CDR2 sequences are SGHRS and YFSETQ. This CDR3 is built from 15 residues. CDR3 DNA: TGCGCCAGCAGCCTACAGGGAGTAGTTAATTCACCCCTCCACTTT. The encoded protein is CASSLQGVVNSPLHF.

This chain uses TRBV18 with TRBJ2-2; TRBD1 agrees at 8 bases. Unmatched junction bases numbered 4, after V lost 3 bases and J lost 4 bases. The germline V gene has CDR1 KGHSH and CDR2 LQKENI. CDR3 length: 15 amino acids. This CDR3 is CASSPGTGTTGELFF. The CDR3 coding sequence is TGTGCCAGCTCACCCGGGACAGGCACCACCGGGGAGCTGTTTTTT.

This clone was observed once. This chain links TRBV4-2 with TRBJ1-5; 9 nucleotides match TRBD1. J lost 0 bases, V lost 0 bases, and 6 bases had no gene match. Germline V gives CDR1 LGHNA, CDR2 YNFKEQ. The CDR3 length is 18 residues. The CDR3 loop is CASSQEGTGTHSNQPQHF. The CDR3 coding sequence is TGTGCCAGCAGCCAAGAAGGGACAGGGACTCATAGCAATCAGCCCCAGCATTTT.

This clone turned up a few times. The rearrangement joins TRBV4-1 to TRBJ2-2, with 9 nucleotides matching TRBD1. The J segment lost 0 bases and the V segment lost 5 bases, leaving 4 bases of the junction unmatched. The CDR3 is made up of 16 amino acids. In germline, CDR1 is MGHRA, CDR2 YSYEKL. For the CDR3, the DNA is TGCGCCAGCAGCGGGACAGGGCGCCCGAACACCGGGGAGCTGTTTTTT. Amino acid sequence: CASSGTGRPNTGELFF.

This clone was counted between two and nine times. The chain carries TRBV5-5 and TRBJ1-1, with 7 bases matching TRBD1. The length of the CDR3 is 14 residues. Germline values: CDR1 SGHKS, CDR2 YYEKEE (reference sequence). J gave up 4 bases and V 6 bases, and 9 bases lay outside the gene matches. Here the CDR3 reads CASMQLQGVTEAFF. The CDR3 nucleotides are TGTGCCAGCATGCAGTTGCAGGGGGTCACTGAAGCTTTCTTT.

This clone was observed a single time. The genes are TRBV30 and TRBJ1-2; 8 nucleotides match TRBD1. The CDR3 extends over 13 amino acids. The J segment lost 2 bases and the V segment lost 1 base, leaving 0 bases of the junction unmatched. From germline, CDR1 is GTSNPN and CDR2 SVGIG (reference sequence). The CDR3 region is CAWSGDRNYGYTF. As DNA, the CDR3 is TGTGCCTGGAGTGGGGACAGGAACTATGGCTACACCTTC.

CDR3 sequence (DNA): TGCGCCAGCAGCCCCTTCGGCCGGGGCACCGGGGAGCTGTTTTTT. The encoded protein is CASSPFGRGTGELFF. The chain carries TRBV5-1 and TRBJ2-2; possibly TRBD2 for D (5 bases). The germline gives CDR1 SGHRS, CDR2 YFSETQ. The CDR3 length is 15 residues. Trimming pared 4 bases from V and 4 bases from J, leaving 14 bases between.

J is TRBJ2-1 and V is TRBV7-2, with a tentative D call TRBD2 (6 bases). The germline V and J ends were trimmed by 1 base and 4 bases, with 11 bases remaining between them. Germline CDR1 reads SGHTA; CDR2 reads FQGNSA. This CDR3 has 15 amino acids. CDR3 residues: CASSLGGATYNEQFF. The DNA for the CDR3 is TGTGCCAGCAGCTTAGGCGGGGCGACATACAATGAGCAGTTCTTC.

This clone was recorded only once. This chain uses TRBV24-1 with TRBJ2-2, with D perhaps matching TRBD1 (6 bases). The CDR3 contains 16 residues. Between the trimmed V and J ends, which lost 3 bases and 6 bases, there was a span of 16 bases. Germline V gene data show CDR1 as KGHDR and CDR2 as SFDVKD. CDR3 in DNA: TGTGCCACCAGTGATCCTGAGGGCAGGGGCTCCGGGGAGCTGTTTTTT. It specifies CATSDPEGRGSGELFF.

The gene calls are TRBV6-5 and TRBJ1-1; 9 positions agree with TRBD1. Germline V gene lookup returns CDR1 MNHEY and CDR2 SVGAGI. This CDR3 comprises 14 residues. The V segment lost 6 bases and the J segment 5 bases; nucleotides outside the gene matches: 7. The CDR3 DNA is TGTGCCAGCAGGCGACAGGGGGTTTGGACTGAAGCTTTCTTT. This translates into CASRRQGVWTEAFF.

This chain links TRBV11-2 with TRBJ1-2, with 8 bases that match TRBD1. After removal of 0 bases from V and 4 bases from J, the junction contained 4 bases not matched to a gene. Germline-derived CDR1 and CDR2 are SGHAT and FQNNGV. This CDR3 comprises 15 residues. CDR3 sequence (DNA): TGTGCCAGCAGCTTAGAGTGGACAGGGTCCTATGGCTACACCTTC. This encodes CASSLEWTGSYGYTF.

V gene TRBV6-5 combines with J gene TRBJ2-3, with a tentative D call TRBD2 (5 bases). Trimming pared 5 bases from V and 1 base from J, leaving 13 bases between. CDR1 is MNHEY, CDR2 SVGAGI, per germline. The CDR3 is made up of 15 amino acids. The CDR3 sequence is CASSPGVRGTDTQYF. For the CDR3, the DNA is TGTGCCAGCAGTCCCGGGGTCCGCGGCACAGATACGCAGTATTTT.

The chain links TRBV3-1 (or the pseudogene TRBV3-2) to TRBJ1-1; D not resolved. V lost 4 bases and J 1 base, leaving 16 bases between the germline ends. Germline lookup yields CDR1 LGHDT and CDR2 YNNKEL (reference sequence). The CDR3 has 16 amino acids. As DNA, the CDR3 is TGTGCCAGCAGCCCGAGAGGAGGGTCGGAGAACACTGAAGCTTTCTTT. This encodes CASSPRGGSENTEAFF.

This clone showed up just once. This chain uses TRBV29-1 with TRBJ1-2; 8 nucleotides align to TRBD1. The CDR3 is 12 amino acids. The germline CDR1 and CDR2 sequences are SQVTM and ANQGSEA. Trimming at V came to 1 base and at J to 7 bases, leaving 2 bases not matched to a gene. CDR3: CSVEGTGPGYTF. The CDR3 DNA sequence: TGCAGCGTTGAAGGGACAGGGCCTGGCTACACCTTC.

The genes are TRBV7-2 and TRBJ2-6; weak D call: TRBD2 (6 bases). Trimming took off 4 bases at V and 0 bases at J, with 13 bases between the two ends. The CDR3 is made up of 17 amino acids. The germline V gene encodes CDR1 SGHTA and CDR2 FQGNSA. CDR3 sequence: CASSWGTAGSGANVLTF. The DNA for the CDR3 is TGTGCCAGCAGCTGGGGCACAGCGGGCTCTGGGGCCAACGTCCTGACTTTC. The whole variable domain, remainder taken from reference TRBV7-2 and TRBJ2-6, is GAGVSQSPSNKVTEKGKDVELRCDPISGHTALYWYRQSLGQGLEFLIYFQGNSAPDKSGLPSDRFSAERTGGSVSTLTIQRTQQEDSAVYLCASSWGTAGSGANVLTFGAGSRLTVL.

The V call is TRBV20-1, the J call TRBJ2-6, with D unclear. CDR1 and CDR2 (germline): DFQATT, SNEGSKA (reference sequence). The CDR3 length is 15 residues. V lost 3 bases, J lost 0 bases, and 9 bases lay in between. CDR3 residues: CSASGLASGANVLTF. DNA for the CDR3: TGCAGTGCTAGTGGGCTTGCCTCTGGGGCCAACGTCCTGACTTTC.

The J gene is TRBJ1-2, the V gene TRBV3-1 (or the pseudogene TRBV3-2), with D tentatively TRBD1 (6 bases). This CDR3 is built from 15 residues. V dropped 1 base and J dropped 4 bases, with 13 bases sitting between them. Looked up from germline, CDR1 is LGHDT and CDR2 is YNNKEL (reference sequence). CDR3 loop: CASSQVTGTSYGYTF. The CDR3 region has the DNA TGTGCCAGCAGCCAAGTTACAGGGACCTCCTATGGCTACACCTTC.

This clone was seen only a few times. The chain uses TRBV2 and TRBJ2-2, with TRBD1 identical over 7 bases. Per the germline V gene, CDR1 is SNHLY and CDR2 is FYNNEI. This CDR3 has 13 residues. Unmatched junction bases numbered 9, after V lost 11 bases and J lost 6 bases. The CDR3 loop reads CAGQGDKAGELFF. Here the CDR3 DNA reads TGTGCCGGGCAGGGGGATAAGGCCGGGGAGCTGTTTTTT.

J is TRBJ2-5 and V is TRBV9, with TRBD2 identical over 8 bases. With 0 bases clipped from V and 4 bases from J, the junction kept 8 bases outside the gene matches. The CDR3 contains 16 residues. Per germline, CDR1 SGDLS and CDR2 YYNGEE. The CDR3, as DNA: TGTGCCAGCAGCGTAGTAGGTGCGGGAGGTCCAGAGACCCAGTACTTC. Its protein is CASSVVGAGGPETQYF.

The chain is built from TRBV15 and TRBJ2-7; 8 positions match TRBD2. The CDR3 runs to 17 residues. Germline CDR1 reads LNHNV; CDR2 reads YYDKDF (reference sequence). Germline trimming cut 1 base from V and 3 bases from J; bases unmatched to any gene: 11. The CDR3 DNA sequence: TGTGCCACCAGCAGAGGTCCATCCAGCGGGGGCAACTACGAGCAGTACTTC. Translating gives CATSRGPSSGGNYEQYF.

The rearrangement joins TRBV5-1 to TRBJ2-2; D remains ambiguous. The CDR3 contains 14 residues. V shed 0 bases and J shed 3 bases, with 6 bases lying between them. The germline V gene has CDR1 SGHRS and CDR2 YFSETQ. CDR3 nucleotide sequence: TGCGCCAGCAGCTTGGCTCCGGACACCGGGGAGCTGTTTTTT. Its protein is CASSLAPDTGELFF.

This clone was counted once. The genes are TRBV5-1 and TRBJ1-5; D is undetermined. This CDR3 spans 14 amino acids. V lost 4 bases, J lost 4 bases, and 12 bases lay in between. Looked up from germline, CDR1 is SGHRS and CDR2 is YFSETQ. This CDR3 is CASSHREDNQPQHF. The DNA for the CDR3 is TGCGCCAGCAGCCACCGAGAGGATAATCAGCCCCAGCATTTT.

The chain links TRBV25-1 to TRBJ1-4, with D perhaps TRBD1 (5 bases). Trimming removed 4 bases from V and 6 bases from J, with 6 bases in between. The CDR3 runs to 12 residues. Germline CDR1 is MGHDK and CDR2 is SYGVNS. The CDR3 reads CASSGGDEKLFF. Written as DNA, the CDR3 is TGTGCCAGCAGTGGGGGGGATGAAAAACTGTTTTTT.

V is TRBV29-1 and J is TRBJ2-3, with TRBD2 as a possible D gene (6 bases). This CDR3 is 14 amino acids long. V lost 3 bases and J 4 bases, leaving 14 bases between the germline ends. Germline CDR1 SQVTM, CDR2 ANQGSEA. CDR3 sequence (DNA): TGCAGCGTTGAGCCCGGGGGAGAGCCAGATACGCAGTATTTT. It codes for CSVEPGGEPDTQYF.

This sequence joins TRBV5-5 and TRBJ2-5, with D possibly being TRBD2 (5 bases). Trimming stripped 2 bases from V and 4 bases from J, with 18 bases between. The CDR3 covers 16 residues. The V gene's germline CDR1 is SGHKS and CDR2 YYEKEE (reference sequence). CDR3 amino acids: CASSFLLGSLPETQYF. The CDR3 DNA sequence: TGTGCCAGCAGCTTCCTCCTGGGGAGCCTTCCAGAGACCCAGTACTTC.

The chain joins TRBV18 to TRBJ1-4; no definite D call. The V gene lost 2 bases and the J gene lost 8 bases, with 9 bases spanning the gap. CDR1 and CDR2 (germline): KGHSH, LQKENI. The CDR3 sequence is 13 residues long. The CDR3 nucleotides are TGTGCCAGCTCACCAAGCTTCAGGGAAAAACTGTTTTTT. Protein: CASSPSFREKLFF. The variable domain in full, with the rest retrieved from reference TRBV18 and TRBJ1-4, is NAGVMQNPRHLVRRRGQEARLRCSPMKGHSHVYWYRQLPEEGLKFMVYLQKENIIDESGMPKERFSAEFPKEGPSILRIQQVVRGDSAAYFCASSPSFREKLFFGSGTQLSVL.

The rearrangement joins TRBV30 to TRBJ2-5, with 7 positions matching TRBD2. After removal of 3 bases from V and 9 bases from J, the junction contained 10 bases not matched to a gene. The CDR3 is 13 residues long. Looked up from germline, CDR1 is GTSNPN and CDR2 is SVGIG (reference sequence). CDR3 nucleotide sequence: TGTGCCTGGAGAACTAGCGCCGGAGGGGCCCAGTACTTC. This gives the protein CAWRTSAGGAQYF. Full variable domain (rest looked up from reference TRBV30 and TRBJ2-5): SQTIHQWPATLVQPVGSPLSLECTVEGTSNPNLYWYRQAAGRGLQLLFYSVGIGQISSEVPQNLSASRPQDRQFILSSKKLLLSDSGFYLCAWRTSAGGAQYFGPGTRLLVL.

This clone was picked up one time. V is TRBV5-1 and J is TRBJ2-3; the match to TRBD1 covers 11 bases. There are 16 residues in the CDR3. From germline, CDR1 is SGHRS and CDR2 YFSETQ. The junction had 6 bases not matched to a gene; V was cut back by 2 bases and J by 4 bases. CDR3 protein: CASSFSGTGGPDTQYF. CDR3 DNA sequence: TGCGCCAGCAGCTTCAGTGGGACAGGGGGTCCAGATACGCAGTATTTT.

The chain is built from TRBV3-1 (or the pseudogene TRBV3-2) and TRBJ1-2, with a tentative D call TRBD1 (6 bases). The V gene lost 4 bases and the J gene lost 5 bases, with 11 bases spanning the gap. There are 13 residues in the CDR3. The V gene's germline CDR1 is LGHDT and CDR2 YNNKEL (reference sequence). The CDR3 DNA follows: TGTGCCAGCAGCCCGACAGGAATTTATGGCTACACCTTC. Translated: CASSPTGIYGYTF.

The chain couples TRBV11-2 to TRBJ2-1, with a possible D match to TRBD2 (6 bases). Deletions cut 3 bases from V and 7 bases from J, with 16 bases between. The CDR3 is made up of 15 amino acids. CDR1 is SGHAT, CDR2 FQNNGV, per germline. CDR3 nucleotides: TGTGCCAGCAGCTTTAGCGGTCAACGGGGAAATGAGCAGTTCTTC. Amino acids: CASSFSGQRGNEQFF.

The CDR3 loop reads CASSLRDRGSNSPLHF. For the CDR3, the DNA is TGCGCCAGCAGCCTAAGGGACAGGGGTAGTAATTCACCCCTCCACTTT. J is TRBJ1-6 and V is TRBV5-1; 10 bases line up with TRBD1. J gave up 6 bases and V 4 bases, and 7 bases lay outside the gene matches. Germline CDR1 reads SGHRS; CDR2 reads YFSETQ. The CDR3 is 16 residues long.

This chain uses TRBV12-5 with TRBJ1-1, with D unresolved. The CDR3 loop spans 14 amino acids. CDR1 and CDR2 (germline): LGHNT, FRNRAP. Between the trimmed V and J ends, which lost 0 bases and 11 bases, there was a span of 16 bases. CDR3 coding DNA: TGTGCTAGTGGTTTGGTACCTGGAGAGGTTTCGGCTTTCTTT. Amino acid sequence: CASGLVPGEVSAFF. The complete variable domain, with remaining parts taken from reference TRBV12-5 and TRBJ1-1, reads DARVTQTPRHKVTEMGQEVTMRCQPILGHNTVFWYRQTMMQGLELLAYFRNRAPLDDSGMPKDRFSAEMPDATLATLKIQPSEPRDSAVYFCASGLVPGEVSAFFGQGTRLTVV.